This TCR beta chain originates from a study of cytomegalovirus exposure and HLA in healthy donors. Study-level points and caveats: With later analysis, a missense DCLRE1C variant became linked to TCR beta V- and J-gene trimming. For most TCR beta V segments, an earlier analysis put the productive rate at about 87% or about 30% of the time.

Primers for the PCR totalled 60 Vbeta and 13 Jbeta. Sequenced by immunoSEQ multiplex PCR; TCRdb stores in-frame clones only, minus some. The sample consists of approximately 170,000 clones, roughly 60% of them appearing once. As to this clone: No antigen is known for it.

This CDR3 region has 16 residues. The V gene end was trimmed by 0 bases and the J gene end by 5 bases; junction bases not matched to a gene: 6. CDR1 and CDR2 (germline): LGHNA, YSLEER. There were likely unrecorded immune exposures, though donors were nominally healthy when sampled. The TCR originated in a man aged 35-49 years in good health and CMV-seronegative. The rearrangement links TRBV4-3 to TRBJ2-2; 7 bases are a match to TRBD2. The sequenced material came from PBMCs. The CDR3 reads CASSQDRSGGTGELFF. The CDR3 coding sequence is TGCGCCAGCAGCCAAGATAGGTCGGGAGGTACCGGGGAGCTGTTTTTT.